One and the same sample provided the 21 T cell receptor beta chains below, sequenced in a study of T cells after posttransplantation cyclophosphamide. Treatment was busulfan-fludarabine conditioning, a marrow graft, and cyclophosphamide on days +3 and +4. Generated by immunoSEQ multiplex PCR, the TCRdb table keeps only in-frame clones and is missing some. The top ten clones hold about 2.5% of a sample with tens of thousands of clones, about 90% of them seen once. This material consisted of PBMCs, taken roughly 59 days after allogeneic stem cell transplant with posttransplant cyclophosphamide. The receptor set was obtained from a male patient aged 60-69 years who received an allogeneic stem cell transplant from a related donor and was CMV-positive. Some T cells may have come from the graft donor.

This clone is a singleton in its sample. The chain carries TRBV19 and TRBJ1-1; D might be TRBD1 (5 bases). Germline CDR1 and CDR2: LNHDA and SQIVND (reference sequence). The CDR3 loop spans 13 amino acids. Trimming pared 8 bases from V and 7 bases from J, leaving 17 bases between. The CDR3 nucleotides are TGTGCCAGTGGCTCGACAGTAGTACTTGAAGCTTTCTTT. This encodes CASGSTVVLEAFF. Supplemented by reference TRBV19 and TRBJ1-1, the full variable domain reads DGGITQSPKYLFRKEGQNVTLSCEQNLNHDAMYWYRQDPGQGLRLIYYSQIVNDFQKGDIAEGYSVSREKKESFPLTVTSAQKNPTAFYLCASGSTVVLEAFFGQGTRLTVV.

This chain joins TRBV9 and TRBJ1-6; D unclear. CDR3 length: 17 amino acids. V lost 6 bases and J lost 1, with 17 bases in between. Germline loops: CDR1 SGDLS, CDR2 YYNGEE. The CDR3 nucleotides are TGTGCCAGCACTGGAGCGAGTGGTTGGTCCTATAATTCACCCCTCCACTTT. Its protein is CASTGASGWSYNSPLHF.

CDR3 coding DNA: TGTGCCTGGAGCTCTAGGGGGGGAAACACTGAAGCTTTCTTT. This sequence encodes CAWSSRGGNTEAFF. The rearrangement uses TRBV30 and TRBJ1-1; the D gene is possibly TRBD1 (6 bases). CDR1 is GTSNPN and CDR2 is SVGIG in the germline V gene (reference sequence). Between the trimmed V and J ends, which lost 3 bases and 2 bases, there was a span of 13 bases. This CDR3 has 14 amino acids.

The chain has TRBV6-1 and TRBJ1-2; no firm D call. The CDR3 has 16 residues. CDR1 and CDR2 (germline): MNHNS, SASEGT. Trimming took off 3 bases at V and 8 bases at J, with 22 bases between the two ends. The CDR3 spells CASSDRGTVPAWGYTF. The CDR3 DNA reads TGTGCCAGCAGTGACCGGGGAACAGTACCGGCTTGGGGCTACACCTTC.

The gene calls are TRBV5-4 and TRBJ1-2, with D tentatively TRBD1 (5 bases). Germline CDR1 is SGHNT and CDR2 is YYREEE (reference sequence). This CDR3 region has 13 residues. The V end lost 2 bases, the J end lost 7 bases, and 12 bases lay between the germline ends. CDR3 DNA: TGTGCCAGCAGCTTAGCCAGGGAGGCTGGCTACACCTTC. Residues: CASSLAREAGYTF.

V usage is TRBV5-4 and J usage is TRBJ1-2, with unresolved D. The V end was cut by 0 bases, the J end by 4 bases, with 10 bases between. The CDR3 is made up of 14 amino acids. The germline CDR1 and CDR2 sequences are SGHNT and YYREEE (reference sequence). CDR3 loop: CASSLETASYGYTF. As DNA, the CDR3 is TGTGCCAGCAGCTTGGAAACAGCCAGCTATGGCTACACCTTC.

The chain has TRBV12-5 and TRBJ1-5; TRBD1 matches 7 bases. Looked up from germline, CDR1 is LGHNT and CDR2 is FRNRAP. The ends lost 1 base at V and 2 bases at J; junction bases unmatched: 5. The CDR3 spans 16 residues. CDR3: CASGLETGLGNQPQHF. CDR3 DNA sequence: TGTGCTAGTGGTTTGGAGACAGGGTTGGGCAATCAGCCCCAGCATTTT.

The CDR3 loop reads CSVVEGRGGNTEAFF. The CDR3 nucleotides are TGCAGCGTTGTAGAGGGGCGCGGCGGGAACACTGAAGCTTTCTTT. V is TRBV29-1 and J is TRBJ1-1, with a tentative D call TRBD1 (5 bases). This CDR3 is built from 15 residues. The germline V gene has CDR1 SQVTM and CDR2 ANQGSEA. Trimming removed 4 bases from V and 1 base from J, with 16 bases in between.

The chain has TRBV27 and TRBJ2-2; D might be TRBD1 (5 bases). This CDR3 has 13 residues. The germline V gene encodes CDR1 MNHEY and CDR2 SMNVEV (reference sequence). The CDR3 here is CAAGPTNTGELFF. The CDR3 region has the DNA TGTGCGGCAGGGCCGACGAACACCGGGGAGCTGTTTTTT.

This chain uses TRBV27 with TRBJ2-1; D call uncertain. Germline CDR1 reads MNHEY; CDR2 reads SMNVEV (reference sequence). This CDR3 region has 14 residues. With 4 bases removed from V and 0 bases from J, the gap between germline ends came to 7 bases. DNA of the CDR3: TGTGCCAGCAGTTCCCCCGGCTCCTACAATGAGCAGTTCTTC. Its translation: CASSSPGSYNEQFF.

Note on this clone: Germline is not matched at one junction end, which may reflect a read error. The gene calls are TRBV4-2 and TRBJ1-2, with D perhaps TRBD1 (5 bases). The CDR3 length is 13 residues. Germline assignment: CDR1 LGHNA and CDR2 YNFKEQ. CDR3 sequence (DNA): TGTGCCGGCAGCCACCCGACAGTTTATGGCTACACCTTC. Protein sequence: CAGSHPTVYGYTF.

The chain joins TRBV5-1 to TRBJ2-7, with 7 nucleotides matching TRBD1. V shed 4 bases and J 2 bases; nucleotides not matched to a gene: 15. The CDR3 is 17 amino acids. CDR1 is SGHRS, CDR2 YFSETQ, per germline. The CDR3 region has the DNA TGCGCCAGCAGCGCCCCCCGGGACAGCGGATACGCCTACGAGCAGTACTTC. Protein product: CASSAPRDSGYAYEQYF.

The J gene is TRBJ1-5, the V gene TRBV19; 10 bases map to TRBD1. The germline V gene has CDR1 LNHDA and CDR2 SQIVND (reference sequence). This CDR3 region has 15 residues. J was trimmed by 6 bases and V by 3 bases; bases with no gene match: 5. For the CDR3, the DNA is TGTGCCAGTAGTATCAGGACAGGGGGGGGTCAGCCCCAGCATTTT. It yields the protein CASSIRTGGGQPQHF.

This clone was recorded only once. This chain links TRBV5-4 with TRBJ1-2; a possible D gene is TRBD1 (6 bases). V was clipped by 7 bases and J by 2 bases, with 12 bases between them. This CDR3 contains 13 residues. The germline V gene has CDR1 SGHNT and CDR2 YYREEE (reference sequence). CDR3 in amino acids: CASQGQNNYGYTF. The CDR3 nucleotides are TGTGCCAGCCAAGGACAGAACAACTATGGCTACACCTTC. Complete variable domain (other parts from reference TRBV5-4 and TRBJ1-2): ETGVTQSPTHLIKTRGQQVTLRCSSQSGHNTVSWYQQALGQGPQFIFQYYREEENGRGNFPPRFSGLQFPNYSSELNVNALELDDSALYLCASQGQNNYGYTFGSGTRLTVV.

The V gene is TRBV6-1, the J gene TRBJ1-2; 8 bases are shared with TRBD1. After removal of 10 bases from V and 5 bases from J, the junction contained 9 bases not matched to a gene. The CDR3 covers 13 residues. CDR1 MNHNS and CDR2 SASEGT come from the germline V gene. CDR3 bases: TGTGCCATCCTGGGGGACAGGCTATATGGCTACACCTTC. Its protein product is CAILGDRLYGYTF.

The V call is TRBV10-3, the J call TRBJ2-7; 9 bases align to TRBD1. The CDR3 length is 12 residues. The V gene's germline CDR1 is ENHRY and CDR2 SYGVKD. The trim removed 10 bases at V and 2 bases at J, leaving 3 bases unmatched. CDR3 sequence reads: CATGQGTYEQYV. CDR3 DNA: TGTGCCACCGGACAGGGGACCTACGAGCAGTACGTC.

CDR3 in amino acids: CSVEVHQNTGELFF. The CDR3 nucleotides are TGCAGCGTTGAAGTACACCAGAACACCGGGGAGCTGTTTTTT. J is TRBJ2-2 and V is TRBV29-1; D gene ambiguous. This CDR3 contains 14 residues. The germline CDR1 and CDR2 sequences are SQVTM and ANQGSEA. Trimming took 1 base from V and 1 from J, leaving 7 bases between them.

J is TRBJ2-3 and V is TRBV2, with 8 bases matching TRBD1. V gave up 5 bases and J gave up 1 base; unmatched junction bases: 11. Germline V lookup: CDR1 SNHLY, CDR2 FYNNEI. This CDR3 region has 17 residues. The CDR3 spells CASSYRQGAWGTDTQYF. The CDR3 DNA is TGTGCCAGCAGTTATCGTCAGGGGGCGTGGGGCACAGATACGCAGTATTTT. Full variable domain (rest looked up from reference TRBV2 and TRBJ2-3): EPEVTQTPSHQVTQMGQEVILRCVPISNHLYFYWYRQILGQKVEFLVSFYNNEISEKSEIFDDQFSVERPDGSNFTLKIRSTKLEDSAMYFCASSYRQGAWGTDTQYFGPGTRLTVL.

The rearrangement links TRBV5-1 to TRBJ2-7; 7 nucleotides agree with TRBD1. V shed 2 bases and J 3 bases; nucleotides not matched to a gene: 5. CDR3 length: 14 amino acids. CDR1 is SGHRS, CDR2 YFSETQ, per germline. The CDR3 bases are TGCGCCAGCAGCTTTGGACAGGCTAACTACGAGCAGTACTTC. This translates into CASSFGQANYEQYF. The whole variable domain, filled in from reference TRBV5-1 and TRBJ2-7, reads KAGVTQTPRYLIKTRGQQVTLSCSPISGHRSVSWYQQTPGQGLQFLFEYFSETQRNKGNFPGRFSGRQFSNSRSEMNVSTLELGDSALYLCASSFGQANYEQYFGPGTRLTVT.

V and J are TRBV7-2 and TRBJ2-1; D is ambiguous. Germline loops: CDR1 SGHTA, CDR2 FQGNSA. The CDR3 spans 13 residues. Trimming cost V 0 bases and J 5 bases, with 5 bases left between them. The CDR3 nucleotides are TGTGCCAGCAGCTTAGCCCGGGACAATGAGCAGTTCTTC. It is translated as CASSLARDNEQFF.

The gene calls are TRBV7-9 and TRBJ1-2; D possibly corresponds to TRBD1 (5 bases). The CDR3 is 14 residues long. Trimming shortened V by 0 bases and J by 7 bases, and 12 bases separated the two germline ends. Germline loops: CDR1 SEHNR, CDR2 FQNEAQ (reference sequence). CDR3 in DNA: TGTGCCAGCAGCTTAGCTCTAGGGGCTACTGGCTACACCTTC. Translated, it gives CASSLALGATGYTF. Full variable domain (remainder filled in from reference TRBV7-9 and TRBJ1-2): DTGVSQNPRHKITKRGQNVTFRCDPISEHNRLYWYRQTLGQGPEFLTYFQNEAQLEKSRLLSDRFSAERPKGSFSTLEIQRTEQGDSAMYLCASSLALGATGYTFGSGTRLTVV.